This T cell receptor (beta chain) comes out of a study of OX40 agonist ivuxolimab in advanced cancers. Looking at the study overall: Partial response was recorded in three patients: one hepatocellular carcinoma and two cutaneous melanoma cases. Findings of the study overall: Partial responders at 0.1-3.0 mg/kg had among the lowest clonal expansion. Average numbers of expanded clones were greater in CD8+ T cells than in CD4+.

Of note for this clone: Antigen specificity is unknown.

Libraries were prepared by immunoSEQ multiplex PCR; TCRdb keeps only in-frame clonotypes and omits some of them. Of approximately 70,000 clones listed, 88% are singletons. The CDR3 is 14 amino acids. CDR1 is SGHDT, CDR2 YYEEEE, per germline. The junction had 6 bases not matched to a gene; V was cut back by 0 bases and J by 10 bases. Samples were taken at baseline and on day 1 of cycles 4 and 7. The sequenced sample was CD4+ or CD8+ T cells sorted from blood, obtained in a trial of the OX40 agonist ivuxolimab. This clonotype was sampled from an adult with an advanced solid tumor such as melanoma, head and neck, liver or kidney cancer. The chain links TRBV5-6 to TRBJ2-1; 8 bases agree with TRBD1. The CDR3 reads CASSLGTGMGEQFF. CDR3 nucleotide sequence: TGTGCCAGCAGCTTGGGGACAGGGATGGGCGAGCAGTTCTTC.